The 17 T cell receptor beta chains below all came from one sample that was sequenced in a study of tumor and adjacent non-tumor tissue in lung cancer. Three rounds of nested PCR, following a modified ARM-PCR protocol, produced the TCRbeta library. TCRdb reprocessed the multiplex PCR reads with MiXCR, giving one entry per CDR3 protein. The profile shows 98,000 or so distinct CDR3 sequences, around three quarters of them singletons. The template was RNA from unsorted bulk tissue. The normal lung tissue was taken more than 3 cm from the tumor edge. Sequenced input: distant non-tumor lung tissue. Receptor source: a man between 60 and 70 years old with small cell lung cancer.

As for this clonotype: Just one base apart from a much larger clone, this may be a read error. V is TRBV30 and J is TRBJ2-5; 8 nucleotides match TRBD2. The germline V gene encodes CDR1 GTSNPN and CDR2 SVGIG (reference sequence). With 2 bases clipped from V and 5 bases from J, the junction kept 10 bases outside the gene matches. This CDR3 is built from 15 residues. CDR3 sequence (DNA): TGTGCCTGGAGTATATGGAGGCCGGGGGGGGAGACCCAGTACTTC. Amino acids: CAWSIWRPGGETQYF.

Note on this clonotype: A much larger clone lies one base from this, so it may be a read error. The chain couples TRBV7-9 to TRBJ2-1, with D perhaps matching TRBD1 or TRBD2 (5 bases each). Germline CDR1 and CDR2: SEHNR and FQNEAQ (reference sequence). This CDR3 comprises 15 residues. Deletions cut 7 bases from V and 5 bases from J, with 18 bases between. The CDR3 sequence is CASTASSRANNEQFF. CDR3 bases: TGTGCCAGCACTGCCTCTAGCAGGGCCAACAATGAGCAGTTCTTC.

Regarding this clonotype: A much larger clone differs from this one at a single base, so this may be a read error. This rearrangement joins TRBV20-1 to TRBJ1-5; D not certain. This CDR3 is built from 12 residues. V gave up 6 bases and J gave up 3 bases, with 9 bases separating them. Germline V gene data show CDR1 as DFQATT and CDR2 as SNEGSKA (reference sequence). CDR3 nucleotides: TGCAGTGCCGGAAAGCACAATCAGCCCCAGCATTTT. Protein: CSAGKHNQPQHF.

V gene TRBV5-1 combines with J gene TRBJ1-5; weak D call: TRBD1 (5 bases). The germline gives CDR1 SGHRS, CDR2 YFSETQ. This CDR3 contains 14 residues. V was shortened by 0 bases and J by 6 bases, with 10 bases between the two germline ends. This CDR3 reads CASSLVGGGQPQHF. Here the CDR3 DNA reads TGCGCCAGCAGCTTGGTGGGTGGGGGTCAGCCCCAGCATTTT.

This chain joins TRBV28 and TRBJ2-1, with TRBD2 identical over 8 bases. The length of the CDR3 is 15 residues. J was trimmed by 7 bases and V by 8 bases; bases with no gene match: 13. The germline V gene encodes CDR1 MDHEN and CDR2 SYDVKM. CDR3 in amino acids: CASQRISGRPNEQFF. The CDR3 region has the DNA TGTGCCAGCCAACGAATAAGCGGGAGACCAAATGAGCAGTTCTTC.

Details on this clonotype: The junction shows a germline mismatch at one end, possibly a read error. The chain joins TRBV11-2 to TRBJ2-1; the D is unclear. There are 13 residues in the CDR3. Germline V gene lookup returns CDR1 SGHAT and CDR2 FQNNGV. The CDR3 DNA reads TGTGCCGGCAGCTTTGTTGGTAGTGTTGAACAGTTCTTC. Translated: CAGSFVGSVEQFF.

In regard to this clonotype: The junction differs from germline at one of its ends, possibly a read error. V is TRBV12-3 or TRBV12-4 and J is TRBJ2-5; 8 bases map to TRBD1. The CDR3 runs 14 residues. The CDR3 DNA reads as TGTGCCAGCAGTTTTATGGACAGGGAAGGGACCCAGTGCTTC. Translating gives CASSFMDREGTQCF.

The chain combines TRBV12-3 or TRBV12-4 with TRBJ2-1, with D perhaps matching TRBD2 (6 bases). Trimming left V 9 bases short and J 9 bases short, with 18 bases between. There are 13 residues in the CDR3. CDR3 sequence reads: CARSHIYGGEQFF. Here the CDR3 DNA reads TGTGCCAGAAGTCATATTTACGGGGGTGAGCAGTTCTTC.

A note on this clonotype: A much larger clone is a single base away; this may be a read error. The V and J genes are TRBV7-8 and TRBJ2-3; D is unresolved. The CDR3 consists of 14 residues. CDR1 is SGHVS, CDR2 FQNEAQ, per germline. The CDR3 coding sequence is TGTGCCAGCCGGAGTATTGCCCCACGAGATACGCGGTATTTT. Protein product: CASRSIAPRDTRYF.

Details on this clonotype: In this CDR3 the conserved last residue, phenylalanine or tryptophan, is missing, so a read error is likely. This chain connects TRBV11-2 to TRBJ2-3, with unresolved D. This CDR3 region has 13 residues. The V end lost 0 bases, the J end lost 6 bases, and 7 bases lay between the germline ends. Germline V gene sequence: CDR1 SGHAT, CDR2 FQNNGV. This chain's CDR3 is CASSLDWTDTQYL. As DNA, the CDR3 is TGTGCCAGCAGCTTAGATTGGACCGATACGCAGTATCTT.

This clonotype was seen only once. A read error may account for a junction end that differs from germline. The chain has TRBV12-3 or TRBV12-4 and TRBJ2-3, with 12 bases identical to TRBD2. The CDR3 totals 15 residues. CDR3 residues: CVIRPTSGSKDTHYF. DNA for the CDR3: TGTGTCATCAGACCGACTAGCGGGAGTAAAGATACGCACTATTTT.

Note on this clonotype: The conserved closing phenylalanine or tryptophan is absent in this CDR3, likely reflecting a read error. No DNA is shown, since the ends of the CDR3 on it are uncertain; the CDR3 is the one TCRdb lists. The J gene is TRBJ2-6, the V gene TRBV15; the D call of TRBD1 is as the table states it, not checked on the DNA. Ends included, the CDR3 has 17 residues. CDR1 and CDR2 (germline): LNHNV, YYDKDF (reference sequence). The CDR3 protein is CATSRRDRDFGANVLSL.

This clonotype was seen many times. The chain uses TRBV5-1 and TRBJ2-1; D is undetermined. Per the germline V gene, CDR1 is SGHRS and CDR2 is YFSETQ. The CDR3 extends over 13 amino acids. The V end was cut by 2 bases, the J end by 4 bases, with 7 bases between. CDR3 nucleotides: TGCGCCAGCAGCTTAAGCCAATACAATGAGCAGTTCTTC. Translating gives CASSLSQYNEQFF.

The V and J genes are TRBV6-2 or TRBV6-3 and TRBJ2-7, with D tentatively TRBD1 (6 bases). The CDR3 spans 13 residues. Germline V gives CDR1 MNHEY, CDR2 SVGEGT. CDR3 nucleotides: TGTGCCAGCAGCCTGGACAGCTCCTACGAGCACTATGTC. Protein sequence: CASSLDSSYEHYV.

As for this clonotype: Possible read error: a much larger clone is one base away. The gene calls are TRBV6-4 and TRBJ2-2; tentatively, D is TRBD1 or TRBD2 (5 bases each). The CDR3 extends over 14 amino acids. Per germline, CDR1 MRHNA and CDR2 SNTAGT. The CDR3 coding sequence is TGTGCCAGCAGTGACTTGGCTGACACCGGGGACCTGTTTTTT. It is translated as CASSDLADTGDLFF.

J is TRBJ2-3 and V is TRBV28, with unresolved D. The CDR3 is 14 residues long. V was pared by 3 bases and J by 1 base, with 8 bases between. Germline CDR1 MDHEN, CDR2 SYDVKM. CDR3: CASSFVPGTDTQYF. The CDR3 coding sequence is TGTGCCAGCAGTTTCGTCCCGGGCACAGATACGCAGTATTTT.

About this clonotype itself: Given a much more abundant clone one base away, this may be a read error. The chain has TRBV7-9 and TRBJ1-1; D may be TRBD1 (6 bases). CDR1 SEHNR and CDR2 FQNEAQ come from the germline V gene (reference sequence). This CDR3 is built from 15 residues. Written as DNA, the CDR3 is TGTGCCAGCAGCTTGGGTTTACAGGGCCAATCGGAAGGTTTCTTT. Amino acids: CASSLGLQGQSEGFF.